The 5 T cell receptor beta chains below all came from one sample that was sequenced in a study of CD8+ T cells in alopecia areata. Regarding treatment: oral pan-JAK inhibitor, 5-10 mg twice daily. Extracted from the samples, RNA was reverse transcribed into cDNA to serve as the sequencing template. Some clones are missing from TCRdb's copy, which holds only in-frame ones; the method was immunoSEQ multiplex PCR. Of roughly 140,000 clones in the sample, roughly 82% are singletons; the top ten hold 20% to 30%. Source: CD8+ T cells sorted from blood, taken at week 4, from a patient treated with tofacitinib. These receptors were taken from a human donor with alopecia areata.

CDR3 region: CASSPYRTDTQYF. CDR3 nucleotide sequence: TGTGCCAGCAGCCCCTACCGTACAGATACGCAGTATTTT. V gene TRBV14 combines with J gene TRBJ2-3; D not certain. V lost 4 bases, J lost 3 bases, and 8 bases lay in between. Germline loops: CDR1 SGHDN, CDR2 FVKESK. This CDR3 has 13 residues.

V gene TRBV9 combines with J gene TRBJ2-3; D tentatively reads TRBD1 or TRBD2 (5 bases each). Germline CDR1 and CDR2: SGDLS and YYNGEE. The CDR3 length is 14 residues. V was trimmed by 0 bases and J by 6 bases, leaving 11 bases between them. The DNA for the CDR3 is TGTGCCAGCAGCGTAGGAGGGGTTCAGGATACGCAGTATTTT. Encoded protein: CASSVGGVQDTQYF.

The chain combines TRBV2 with TRBJ1-1; D unresolved. The CDR3 contains 12 residues. Per the germline V gene, CDR1 is SNHLY and CDR2 is FYNNEI. The V end was cut by 5 bases, the J end by 6 bases, with 10 bases between. The CDR3 reads CASSSKGAEAFF. Written as DNA, the CDR3 is TGTGCCAGCAGTTCGAAGGGTGCTGAAGCTTTCTTT.

A few counts support this clone. This chain connects TRBV10-2 to TRBJ2-3; maybe TRBD2 (5 bases). Deletions cut 7 bases from V and 2 bases from J, with 13 bases between. The germline gives CDR1 WSHSY, CDR2 SAAADI. The CDR3 sequence is 14 residues long. The chain's CDR3 is CASTFGILTDTQYF. The CDR3 nucleotides read TGCGCCAGCACTTTCGGGATACTCACAGATACGCAGTATTTT.

The CDR3 reads CASSLAGETQYF. DNA for the CDR3: TGCGCCAGCAGCTTGGCGGGTGAGACCCAGTACTTC. The chain recombines TRBV5-1 with TRBJ2-5; D is ambiguous. This CDR3 comprises 12 residues. Germline V CDR1 and CDR2: SGHRS, YFSETQ. V was shortened by 0 bases and J by 5 bases, with 5 bases between the two germline ends. Full variable domain (rest looked up from reference TRBV5-1 and TRBJ2-5): KAGVTQTPRYLIKTRGQQVTLSCSPISGHRSVSWYQQTPGQGLQFLFEYFSETQRNKGNFPGRFSGRQFSNSRSEMNVSTLELGDSALYLCASSLAGETQYFGPGTRLLVL.